One sample yielded the 6 T cell receptor beta chains listed below, sequenced in a study of blood T cells in healthy people across ages. Combining a sample-barcoded 5' primer with a J-beta primer mix, a second PCR ran for roughly 7 to 12 cycles. TCRdb itself ran the 5' RACE reads through MiXCR, one entry per CDR3 protein. This table holds 630,000 or so distinct CDR3 sequences, about 34% found once. Sequencing used blood. The receptors were gathered from a woman aged 80 or older in good health.

The sample holds many counts of this clonotype. The genes are TRBV20-1 and TRBJ1-2; D not certain. Germline V gene data show CDR1 as DFQATT and CDR2 as SNEGSKA (reference sequence). V was clipped by 6 bases and J by 6 bases, with 11 bases between them. This CDR3 is 11 amino acids long. The CDR3 reads CSAQRANGYTF. The CDR3 bases are TGCAGTGCCCAAAGGGCGAATGGCTACACCTTC.

The J gene is TRBJ1-2, the V gene TRBV10-3, with 9 positions matching TRBD1. The CDR3 runs to 12 residues. Germline assignment: CDR1 ENHRY and CDR2 SYGVKD. V was pared by 4 bases and J by 6 bases, with 0 bases of the junction left unmatched. CDR3 sequence reads: CAISGTGDGYTF. The CDR3 DNA sequence: TGTGCCATCAGTGGGACAGGGGATGGCTACACCTTC.

Many counts were recorded for this clonotype. The rearrangement links TRBV2 to TRBJ2-7; TRBD1 might be the D (6 bases). Trimming left V 6 bases short and J 3 bases short, with 15 bases between. Germline V lookup: CDR1 SNHLY, CDR2 FYNNEI. The CDR3 runs 14 residues. The CDR3 protein is CASRGYPDSYEQYF. Written as DNA, the CDR3 is TGTGCCAGCAGGGGGTACCCGGACAGCTACGAGCAGTACTTC.

This clonotype was counted many times. The V call is TRBV3-1, the J call TRBJ2-3; no definite D call. Germline CDR1 LGHDT, CDR2 YNNKEL (reference sequence). V was trimmed by 0 bases and J by 3 bases, leaving 4 bases between them. There are 13 residues in the CDR3. This chain's CDR3 is CASSQDRTDTQYF. In nucleotides, the CDR3 is TGTGCCAGCAGCCAAGATCGTACAGATACGCAGTATTTT.

This clonotype was seen many times. The chain employs TRBV25-1 and TRBJ1-2; possible D gene TRBD1, 6 bases. Trimming pared 5 bases from V and 5 bases from J, leaving 9 bases between. This CDR3 spans 12 amino acids. From germline, CDR1 is MGHDK and CDR2 SYGVNS. For the CDR3, the DNA is TGTGCCAGCAGTTCAGGGGCATATGGCTACACCTTC. This encodes CASSSGAYGYTF.

V and J are TRBV9 and TRBJ2-3; maybe TRBD2 (6 bases). The CDR3 has 15 residues. Trimming took off 4 bases at V and 1 base at J, with 13 bases between the two ends. Looked up from germline, CDR1 is SGDLS and CDR2 is YYNGEE. The CDR3 loop is CASSRPGAGTDTQYF. The CDR3 DNA reads TGTGCCAGCAGCCGACCGGGAGCGGGCACAGATACGCAGTATTTT. The whole variable domain, remainder taken from reference TRBV9 and TRBJ2-3, is DSGVTQTPKHLITATGQRVTLRCSPRSGDLSVYWYQQSLDQGLQFLIQYYNGEERAKGNILERFSAQQFPDLHSELNLSSLELGDSALYFCASSRPGAGTDTQYFGPGTRLTVL.